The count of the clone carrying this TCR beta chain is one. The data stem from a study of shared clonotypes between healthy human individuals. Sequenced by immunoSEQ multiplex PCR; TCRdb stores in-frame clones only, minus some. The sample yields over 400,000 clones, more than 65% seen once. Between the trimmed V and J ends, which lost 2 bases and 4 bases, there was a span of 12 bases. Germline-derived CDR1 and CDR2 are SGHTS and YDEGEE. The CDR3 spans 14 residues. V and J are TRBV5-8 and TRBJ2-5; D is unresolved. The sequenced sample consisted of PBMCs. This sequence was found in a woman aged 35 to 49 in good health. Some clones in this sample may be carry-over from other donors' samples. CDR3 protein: CASSLRPALETQYF. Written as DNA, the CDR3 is TGTGCCAGCAGCTTACGACCAGCCCTAGAGACCCAGTACTTC.